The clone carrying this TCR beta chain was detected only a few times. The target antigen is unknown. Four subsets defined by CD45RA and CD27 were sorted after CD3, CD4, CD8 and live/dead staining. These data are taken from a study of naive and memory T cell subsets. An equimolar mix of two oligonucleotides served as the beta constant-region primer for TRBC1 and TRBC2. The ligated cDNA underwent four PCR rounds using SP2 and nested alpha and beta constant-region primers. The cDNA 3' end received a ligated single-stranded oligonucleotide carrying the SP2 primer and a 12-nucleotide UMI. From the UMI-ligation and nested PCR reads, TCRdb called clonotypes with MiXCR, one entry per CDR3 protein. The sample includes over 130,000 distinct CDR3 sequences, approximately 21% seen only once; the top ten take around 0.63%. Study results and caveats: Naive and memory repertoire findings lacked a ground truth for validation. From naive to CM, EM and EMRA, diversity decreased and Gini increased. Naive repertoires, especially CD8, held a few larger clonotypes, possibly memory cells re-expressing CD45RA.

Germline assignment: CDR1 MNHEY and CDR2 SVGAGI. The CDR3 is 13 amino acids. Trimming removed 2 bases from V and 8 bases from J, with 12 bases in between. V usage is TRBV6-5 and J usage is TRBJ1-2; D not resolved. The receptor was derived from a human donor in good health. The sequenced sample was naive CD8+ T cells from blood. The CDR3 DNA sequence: TGTGCCAGCAGTTACGGAGGGCTCCAAGGCTACACCTTC. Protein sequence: CASSYGGLQGYTF.